This T cell receptor beta chain came from a study of immune evolution from preneoplasia to lung adenocarcinoma. Study findings and constraints: Clonality was highest in normal lung, lower in later-stage lesions apparently. Top clone frequencies peaked in normal lung, apparently declining through invasive adenocarcinoma.

As for this clone: The antigen remains undetermined.

Looked up from germline, CDR1 is MDHEN and CDR2 is SYDVKM. J lost 9 bases, V lost 7 bases, and 15 bases had no gene match. The CDR3 runs 14 residues. Two lung cancer pathologists independently confirmed each histologic diagnosis. Nucleic acids came from premalignant or tumor cells enriched by macro-dissection. Data came from immunoSEQ multiplex PCR; TCRdb stores just in-frame clones and leaves some out. The data show about 7,800 clones, with around four fifths seen just once and about a tenth held by the top ten. The sequenced material came from FFPE minimally invasive lung adenocarcinoma tissue. The chain combines TRBV28 with TRBJ2-7; TRBD1 agrees at 7 bases. This receptor was taken from an older donor with lung adenocarcinoma. The CDR3 bases are TGTGCCAGCAAGCCGGGACAGATACCTACCGGGCAGTACTTC. Its translation: CASKPGQIPTGQYF.